A single T cell receptor (beta chain) is shown here with its context. Using immunoSEQ multiplex PCR, the repertoire was profiled, and TCRdb retains in-frame clones only, with some absent. The table has about 35,000 clones, around 93% seen once. This sample is drawn from a study of T cell changes during pregnancy in multiple sclerosis. Germline V lookup: CDR1 SGHAT, CDR2 FQDESV (reference sequence). V lost 5 bases and J 3 bases, leaving 11 bases between the germline ends. This CDR3 spans 14 amino acids. V usage is TRBV11-1 and J usage is TRBJ1-5; a possible D gene is TRBD1 (6 bases). This sequence was found in a female donor in good health, enrolled as a control in a pregnancy study. Sequenced material: CD4+ T cells from peripheral blood mononuclear cells, taken in the third trimester of pregnancy. CDR3 amino acids: CASSLDSINQPQHF. CDR3 DNA sequence: TGTGCCAGCAGCCTGGACAGTATCAATCAGCCCCAGCATTTT.